The entry below gives a single T cell receptor (beta chain) sequence along with its context. The antigen remains unidentified. TCRdb keeps only in-frame clones here, not all; method: immunoSEQ multiplex PCR. The sample lists around 100,000 clones, about 90% seen once, with approximately 15% in the top ten. These data come from a study of T cell responses to AZD1222 COVID-19 vaccine. Study in general: Combined were second doses at about 4 or about 12 weeks. Study conclusions and caveats: Repertoire sampling was restricted to post-peak T cell response timepoints. Vaccine-related CD4 TCRs covered spike, predominating at 160-218 and 743-854.

Sequenced here: peripheral blood, sampled on day 0 of AZD1222 vaccination. The sequence derives from an adult in good health.

CDR3 in amino acids: CASSAGISIHDTQYF. The CDR3 bases are TGTGCCAGCAGCGCCGGGATTTCAATTCACGATACGCAGTATTTT. The gene calls are TRBV5-6 and TRBJ2-3; D may be TRBD2 (5 bases). Germline CDR1 and CDR2: SGHDT and YYEEEE. The CDR3 totals 15 residues. With 4 bases removed from V and 6 bases from J, the gap between germline ends came to 18 bases.